This note documents a single T cell receptor beta chain sequence. As handled by the study authors: Amplification from reference gene primers served as the basis for estimated nucleated cell counts. The data were produced by immunoSEQ multiplex PCR, yet TCRdb's version contains in-frame clones alone and is incomplete. Clone size and V and J calls were adopted from that table, with D and trimming inferred from the DNA. The sample holds around 380,000 clones, 70% to 90% seen once. The data were taken from a study of blood T cell repertoires in COVID-19. Study information: COVID-19 samples, acute and convalescent, were from the United States, Italy and Spain.

Ages ranged from about 18 to 90 years, with residence in 20 to 30 US areas. Donors were grouped by their self-reported clinical history. This CDR3 spans 15 amino acids. The germline gives CDR1 LGHNA, CDR2 YSLEER. Between the trimmed V and J ends, which lost 0 bases and 7 bases, there was a span of 13 bases. The clonotype was recovered from a man aged 25 to 40 who had recovered from COVID-19. The rearrangement joins TRBV4-3 to TRBJ1-5; the D gene is possibly TRBD1 (5 bases). The sequenced material came from PBMCs or T cells enriched from blood (not recorded which). The CDR3, as DNA: TGCGCCAGCAGCCAAGATTCCGGGGGAGGGCAGCCCCAGCATTTT. It codes for CASSQDSGGGQPQHF.